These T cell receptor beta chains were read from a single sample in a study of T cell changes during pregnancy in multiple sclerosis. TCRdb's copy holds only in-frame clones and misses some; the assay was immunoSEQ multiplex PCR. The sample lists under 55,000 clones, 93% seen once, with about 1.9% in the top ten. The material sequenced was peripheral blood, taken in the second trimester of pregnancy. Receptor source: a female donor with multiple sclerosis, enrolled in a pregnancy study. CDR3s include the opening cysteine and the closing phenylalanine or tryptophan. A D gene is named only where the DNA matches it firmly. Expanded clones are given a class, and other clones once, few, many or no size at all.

CDR3 DNA: TGTGCCAGTACCGGGACAGGGAATGAAAAACTGTTTTTT
CDR3 protein: CASTGTGNEKLFF
J gene: TRBJ1-4
D gene: TRBD1
clone size: .
V gene: TRBV18

CDR3 DNA: TGTGCCAGCAGTGAAATGAGCGGGAGGTACAATGAGCAGTTCTTC
CDR3 protein: CASSEMSGRYNEQFF
J gene: TRBJ2-1
D gene: TRBD2
clone size: .
V gene: TRBV6-1

CDR3 DNA: TGTGCCAGCAGTTCACCCCCGACAGGTGTCTATGGCTACACCTTC
CDR3 protein: CASSSPPTGVYGYTF
J gene: TRBJ1-2
D gene: .
clone size: once
V gene: TRBV27

CDR3 DNA: TGTGCCAGCCGGACTAGCCAAGGGGAGCAGTACTTC
CDR3 protein: CASRTSQGEQYF
J gene: TRBJ2-7
D gene: TRBD2
clone size: once
V gene: TRBV5-4

CDR3 DNA: TGTGCCAGCAGCTTGGGACTAGTAACCCCAGTAGAGACCCAGTACTTC
CDR3 protein: CASSLGLVTPVETQYF
J gene: TRBJ2-5
D gene: .
clone size: .
V gene: TRBV5-6

CDR3 DNA: TGTGCCAGCAGTTCCGGGACAGGGGGCGCGTTTGGCAATCAGCCCCAGCATTTT
CDR3 protein: CASSSGTGGAFGNQPQHF
J gene: TRBJ1-5
D gene: TRBD1
clone size: .
V gene: TRBV28

CDR3 DNA: TGTGCCAGCAGCTCAATAGAGGGTGGTTGGGCAGCCGAGCAGTACTTC
CDR3 protein: CASSSIEGGWAAEQYF
J gene: TRBJ2-7
D gene: .
clone size: .
V gene: TRBV7-2

CDR3 DNA: TGTGCCAGCTCACCACCTATTATTTCAGATACGCAGTATTTT
CDR3 protein: CASSPPIISDTQYF
J gene: TRBJ2-3
D gene: .
clone size: .
V gene: TRBV18

CDR3 DNA: TGCAGCGTTGAAGATCGTGGGCGCCAAGAGACCCAGTACTTC
CDR3 protein: CSVEDRGRQETQYF
J gene: TRBJ2-5
D gene: .
clone size: once
V gene: TRBV29-1

CDR3 DNA: TGTGCCAGCAGCTTATGGGCAGGGGGCTTTAACGAGCAGTACTTC
CDR3 protein: CASSLWAGGFNEQYF
J gene: TRBJ2-7
D gene: TRBD1
clone size: .
V gene: TRBV7-2

CDR3 DNA: TGTGCCGGACTTAGCGGGAGTAGGCAAGAGACCCAGTACTTC
CDR3 protein: CAGLSGSRQETQYF
J gene: TRBJ2-5
D gene: .
clone size: .
V gene: TRBV21-1

CDR3 DNA: TGTGCAAGTCGCCTAGGTTGCCGAGGGCACAACTATGGCTACACCTTC
CDR3 protein: CASRLGCRGHNYGYTF
J gene: TRBJ1-2
D gene: .
clone size: .
V gene: TRBV12-2

CDR3 DNA: TGTGCCATCAGTCTGACAGGGGATGAGCAGTACTTC
CDR3 protein: CAISLTGDEQYF
J gene: TRBJ2-7
D gene: TRBD1
clone size: .
V gene: TRBV10-3

CDR3 DNA: TGTGCCAGCAGCTTGGGGACTCCTACTAGCACAGATACGCAGTATTTT
CDR3 protein: CASSLGTPTSTDTQYF
J gene: TRBJ2-3
D gene: .
clone size: .
V gene: TRBV7-3

CDR3 DNA: TGCAGCACCTGGACAGGGGGCCGGGGCTACACCTTC
CDR3 protein: CSTWTGGRGYTF
J gene: TRBJ1-2
D gene: TRBD1
clone size: .
V gene: TRBV29-1

CDR3 DNA: TGCAGCGTTGAATTTCCAGCGGGAGCACCAGATACGCAGTATTTT
CDR3 protein: CSVEFPAGAPDTQYF
J gene: TRBJ2-3
D gene: TRBD2
clone size: .
V gene: TRBV29-1

CDR3 DNA: TGCAGCGGCAAAAACAGGGATGGTACCGGGGAGCTGTTTTTT
CDR3 protein: CSGKNRDGTGELFF
J gene: TRBJ2-2
D gene: .
clone size: .
V gene: TRBV29-1